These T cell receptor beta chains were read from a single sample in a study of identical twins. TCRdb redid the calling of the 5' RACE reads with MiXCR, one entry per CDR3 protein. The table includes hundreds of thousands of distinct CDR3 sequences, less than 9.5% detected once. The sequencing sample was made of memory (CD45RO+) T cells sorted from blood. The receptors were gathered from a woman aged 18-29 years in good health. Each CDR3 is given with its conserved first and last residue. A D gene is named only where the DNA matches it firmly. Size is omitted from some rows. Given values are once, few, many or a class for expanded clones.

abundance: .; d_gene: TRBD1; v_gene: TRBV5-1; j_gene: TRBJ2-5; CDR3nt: TGCGCCAGCAGCTACCGGACAGGGAGCCAAGAGACCCAGTACTTC; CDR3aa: CASSYRTGSQETQYF
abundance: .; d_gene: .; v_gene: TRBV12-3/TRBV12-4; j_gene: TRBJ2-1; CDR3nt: TGTGCCAGCAGCACCCAGGACCGATACAATGAGCAGTTCTTC; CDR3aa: CASSTQDRYNEQFF
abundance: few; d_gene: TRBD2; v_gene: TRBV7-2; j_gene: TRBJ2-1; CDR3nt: TGTGCCAGCAGCTTAGCACTAGCGAATTTCAATGAGCAGTTCTTC; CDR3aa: CASSLALANFNEQFF
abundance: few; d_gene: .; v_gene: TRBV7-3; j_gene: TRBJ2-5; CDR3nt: TGTGCCAGCAGCCCTAGTGGCCCCAAGGGGGAGACCCAGTACTTC; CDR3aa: CASSPSGPKGETQYF
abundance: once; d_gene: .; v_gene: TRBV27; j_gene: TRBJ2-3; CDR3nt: TGTGCCAGCAGCCCTTACCGCGTAGGCACAGATACGCAGTATTTT; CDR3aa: CASSPYRVGTDTQYF
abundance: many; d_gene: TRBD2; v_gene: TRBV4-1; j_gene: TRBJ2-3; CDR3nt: TGCGCCAGCAGCCAAGAGGTTCCTAGCGGGAGGGCGAGTGAGCGACGAGATACGCAGTATTTT; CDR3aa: CASSQEVPSGRASERRDTQYF
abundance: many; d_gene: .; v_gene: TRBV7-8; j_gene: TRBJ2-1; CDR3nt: TGTGCCAGCAGCCACCGGGACCGGGGTGAGCAGTTCTTC; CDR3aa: CASSHRDRGEQFF
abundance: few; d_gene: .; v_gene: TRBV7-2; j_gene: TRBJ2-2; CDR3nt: TGTGCCAGCAGCTTCGACAGGAACACCGGGGAGCTGTTTTTT; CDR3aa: CASSFDRNTGELFF
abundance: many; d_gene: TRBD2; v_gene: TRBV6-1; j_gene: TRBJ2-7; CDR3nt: TGTGCCAGCAGCCGGTCCTTAGCGGGATTAGGCGAGCAGTACTTC; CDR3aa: CASSRSLAGLGEQYF
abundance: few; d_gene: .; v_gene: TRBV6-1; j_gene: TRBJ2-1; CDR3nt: TGTGCCAGCAGCAGGGCCCGGGATATTGAGCAGTTCTTC; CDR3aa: CASSRARDIEQFF
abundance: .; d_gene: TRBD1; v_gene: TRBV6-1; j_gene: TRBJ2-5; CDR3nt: TGTGCCAGCAGGGGGACAGGGAGAGAGACCCAGTACTTC; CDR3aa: CASRGTGRETQYF
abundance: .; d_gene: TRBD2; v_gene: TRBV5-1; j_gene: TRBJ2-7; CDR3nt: TGCGCCAGCAGCCGGGGGGGGGGCGCATGGTCCTACGAGCAGTACTTC; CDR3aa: CASSRGGGAWSYEQYF
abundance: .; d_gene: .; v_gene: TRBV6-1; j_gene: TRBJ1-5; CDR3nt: TGTGCCAGCAGCGGCGACAGGCTTAGTAGCAATCAGCCCCAGCATTTT; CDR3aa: CASSGDRLSSNQPQHF
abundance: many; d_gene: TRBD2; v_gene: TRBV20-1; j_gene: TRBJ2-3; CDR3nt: TGCAGTGCTAGAGATCCGGGAGGACATACGCAGTATTTT; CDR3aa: CSARDPGGHTQYF
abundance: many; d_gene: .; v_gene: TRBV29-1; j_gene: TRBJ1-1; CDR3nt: TGCAGCGTTGAGACAGAGGGGGGGACTGAAGCTTTCTTT; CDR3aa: CSVETEGGTEAFF
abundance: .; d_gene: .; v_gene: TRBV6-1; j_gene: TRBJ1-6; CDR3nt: TGTGCCACCGGGGAACCCGAGTCCTATAATTCACCCCTCCACTTT; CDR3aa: CATGEPESYNSPLHF
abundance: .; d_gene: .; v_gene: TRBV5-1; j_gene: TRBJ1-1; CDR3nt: TGCGCCAGCAGCTTGGATACGATTATGAACACTGAAGCTTTCTTT; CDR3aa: CASSLDTIMNTEAFF
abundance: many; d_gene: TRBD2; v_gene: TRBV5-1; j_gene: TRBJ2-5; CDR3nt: TGCGCCAGCAGCTTGGTACTAGCGGGAGAAGAGACCCAGTACTTC; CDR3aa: CASSLVLAGEETQYF
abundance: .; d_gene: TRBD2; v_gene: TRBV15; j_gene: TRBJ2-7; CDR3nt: TGTGCCACCAGGGCTAGCGGGGGAGGTAAGGGGTACGAGCAGTACTTC; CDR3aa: CATRASGGGKGYEQYF
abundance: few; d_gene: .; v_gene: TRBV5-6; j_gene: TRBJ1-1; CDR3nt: TGTGCCAGCAGCCTCCCGAACACTGAAGCTTTCTTT; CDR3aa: CASSLPNTEAFF
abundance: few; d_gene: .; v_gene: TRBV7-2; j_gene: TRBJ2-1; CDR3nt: TGTGCCAGCAGCTTAGGGCCGGACAGTATCAGTGAGCAGTTCTTC; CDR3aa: CASSLGPDSISEQFF
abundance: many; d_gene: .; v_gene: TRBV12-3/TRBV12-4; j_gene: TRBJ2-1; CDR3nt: TGTGCCAGCAGAACTATGACAGGCAACGATGAGCAGTTCTTC; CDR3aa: CASRTMTGNDEQFF
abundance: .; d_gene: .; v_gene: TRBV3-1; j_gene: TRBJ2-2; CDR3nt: TGTGCCAGCAGCCAGGACAGCTTAAGGCGGGAGCTGTTTTTT; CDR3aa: CASSQDSLRRELFF
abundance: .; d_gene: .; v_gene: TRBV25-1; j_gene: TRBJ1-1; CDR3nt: TGTGCCAGCAGCGAGGGGCTCCTGAACACTGAAGCTTTCTTT; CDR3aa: CASSEGLLNTEAFF
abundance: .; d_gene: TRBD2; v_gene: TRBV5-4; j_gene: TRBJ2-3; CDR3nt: TGTGCCAGCAGTCGGATGCTAGCGGGAGGCACAGATACGCAGTATTTT; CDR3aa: CASSRMLAGGTDTQYF
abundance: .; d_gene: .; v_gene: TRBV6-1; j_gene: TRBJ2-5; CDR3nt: TGTGCCAGCACCGGGGCGGGAAGCGAAGAGACCCAGTACTTC; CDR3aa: CASTGAGSEETQYF
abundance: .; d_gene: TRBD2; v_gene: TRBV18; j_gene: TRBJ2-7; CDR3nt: TGTGCCAGCTCACCGACTAGCGGAGTCTCCTACGAGCAGTACTTC; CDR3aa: CASSPTSGVSYEQYF
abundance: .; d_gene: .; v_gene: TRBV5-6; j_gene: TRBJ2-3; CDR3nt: TGTGCCAGCAGCTTGTGGGGGGGCCTTAAAGATACGCAGTATTTT; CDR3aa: CASSLWGGLKDTQYF
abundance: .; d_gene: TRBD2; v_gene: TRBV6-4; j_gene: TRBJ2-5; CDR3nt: TGTGCCTGCAGCTACAGGGTACTAGCGGGAGTCAGACGGAAAGAGACCCAGTACTTC; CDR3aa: CACSYRVLAGVRRKETQYF
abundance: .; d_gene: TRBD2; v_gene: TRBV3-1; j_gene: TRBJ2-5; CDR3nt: TGTGCCAGCAAGCGGGGGGCCGCCGGAGAGACCCAGTACTTC; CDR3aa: CASKRGAAGETQYF
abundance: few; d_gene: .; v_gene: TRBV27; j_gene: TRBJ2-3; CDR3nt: TGTGCCAGCAGTTTATGGGGTGATACCCGCACAGATACGCAGTATTTT; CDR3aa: CASSLWGDTRTDTQYF
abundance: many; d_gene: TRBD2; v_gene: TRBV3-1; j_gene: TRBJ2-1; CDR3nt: TGTGCCAGCAGCCAGGGACTAGACAATGAGCAGTTCTTC; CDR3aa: CASSQGLDNEQFF
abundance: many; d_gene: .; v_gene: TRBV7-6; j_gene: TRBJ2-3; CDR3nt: TGTGCCAGCAGCTTAGGCGGGGAGACCACAGATACGCAGTATTTT; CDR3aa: CASSLGGETTDTQYF
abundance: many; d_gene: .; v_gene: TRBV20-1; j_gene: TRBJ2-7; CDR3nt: TGCAGTGCCGCCGAGGGTGGAGGGAAGTCCTACGAGCAGTACTTC; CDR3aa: CSAAEGGGKSYEQYF
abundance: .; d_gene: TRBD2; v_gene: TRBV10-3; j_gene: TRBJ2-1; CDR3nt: TGTGCCATCCAGCTGGCTACTAGCGGAGATTACAATGAGCAGTTCTTC; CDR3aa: CAIQLATSGDYNEQFF
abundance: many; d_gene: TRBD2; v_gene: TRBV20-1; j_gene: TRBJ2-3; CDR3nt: TGCAGTGCCCCCCTAGCGGGGGTTGCAGATACGCAGTATTTT; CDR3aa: CSAPLAGVADTQYF
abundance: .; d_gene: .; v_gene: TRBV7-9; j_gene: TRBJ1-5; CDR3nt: TGTGCCAGCAGCTTTGGGGGCAAGCAACATTTT; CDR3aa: CASSFGGKQHF
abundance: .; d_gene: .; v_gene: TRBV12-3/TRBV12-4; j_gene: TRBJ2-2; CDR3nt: TGTGCCAGCAGTCTGACTCAAAGCACCGGGGAGCTGTTTTTT; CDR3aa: CASSLTQSTGELFF
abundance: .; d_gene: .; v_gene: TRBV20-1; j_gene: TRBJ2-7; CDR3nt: TGCAGTGCTGCGGGACAGACCTACGAGCAGTACTTC; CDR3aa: CSAAGQTYEQYF
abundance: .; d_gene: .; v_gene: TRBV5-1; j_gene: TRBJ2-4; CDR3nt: TGCGCCAGCAGCTTGGAGTCTATTCAGTACTTC; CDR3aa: CASSLESIQYF
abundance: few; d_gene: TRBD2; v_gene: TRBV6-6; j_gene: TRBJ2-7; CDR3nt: TGTGCCAGCAGGGGAGGGCCCTACGAGCAGTACTTC; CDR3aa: CASRGGPYEQYF
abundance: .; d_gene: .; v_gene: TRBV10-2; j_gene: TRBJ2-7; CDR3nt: TGCGCCAGCAGTCGGGGGGCGGGGTACGAGCAGTACTTC; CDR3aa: CASSRGAGYEQYF
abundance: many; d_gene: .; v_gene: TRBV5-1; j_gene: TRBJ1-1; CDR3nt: TGCGCCAGCAGCTTGATGGTCGCGAACACTGAAGCTTTCTTT; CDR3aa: CASSLMVANTEAFF
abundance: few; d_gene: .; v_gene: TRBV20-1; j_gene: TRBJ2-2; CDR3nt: TGCAGTGCTAGACACACGAACACCGGGGAGCTGTTTTTT; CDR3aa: CSARHTNTGELFF
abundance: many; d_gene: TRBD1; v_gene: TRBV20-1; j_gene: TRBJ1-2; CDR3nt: TGCAGTGCTGGTGGGGGACAGGGTAACTATGGCTACACCTTC; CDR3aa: CSAGGGQGNYGYTF
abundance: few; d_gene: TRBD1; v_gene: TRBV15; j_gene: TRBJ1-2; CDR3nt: TGTGCCACCGGGGACAGCTACTATGGCTACACCTTC; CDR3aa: CATGDSYYGYTF
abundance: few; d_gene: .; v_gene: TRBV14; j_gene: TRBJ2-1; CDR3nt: TGTGCCAGCAGCCAAGGGTACCCCATCGGTGAGCAGTTCTTC; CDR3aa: CASSQGYPIGEQFF
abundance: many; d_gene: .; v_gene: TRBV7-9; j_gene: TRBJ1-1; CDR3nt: TGTGCCAGCAGCCCGCGGAACACTGAAGCTTTCTTT; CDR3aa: CASSPRNTEAFF
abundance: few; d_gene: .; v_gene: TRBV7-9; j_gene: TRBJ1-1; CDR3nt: TGTGCCAGCAGCCCGGACCGGGCTGAAGCTTTCTTT; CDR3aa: CASSPDRAEAFF
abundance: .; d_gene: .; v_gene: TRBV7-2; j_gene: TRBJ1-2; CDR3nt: TGTGCCAGCGAAATAAACTATGGCTACACCTTC; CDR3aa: CASEINYGYTF
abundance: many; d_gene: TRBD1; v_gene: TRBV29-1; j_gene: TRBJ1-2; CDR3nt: TGCAGCGGTGGACAGGACTATGGCTACACCTTC; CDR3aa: CSGGQDYGYTF
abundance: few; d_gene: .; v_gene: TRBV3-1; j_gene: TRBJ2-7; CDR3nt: TGTGCCAGCAGCCACGGGGAGACCTACGAGCAGTACTTC; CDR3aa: CASSHGETYEQYF
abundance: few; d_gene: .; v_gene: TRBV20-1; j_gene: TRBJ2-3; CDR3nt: TGCAGTGCTAGTGGACGCGGCGTCTCCACAGATACGCAGTATTTT; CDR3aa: CSASGRGVSTDTQYF